This T cell receptor beta chain is drawn from a study of blood T cell repertoires in COVID-19 (dated by TCRdb to between 2020 and 2021). Regarding the complete study: Collaborator samples came from the United States, Italy and Spain and covered acute and convalescent phases of COVID-19. The material from the prospective study consisted of cDNA or gDNA derived from T cells, B-cell-depleted T cells, or PBMCs. Subjects who had been exposed to COVID-19, were actively infected with it, or had recovered from it provided the deeply sampled blood TCRbeta repertoires that made up the dataset. The repertoires were released in a freely available public database meant as a resource for research on the immune response to SARS-CoV-2. Samples came from the ongoing ImmuneRACE study (first 160 participants) plus 1,254 subjects from 6 global collaborators. Nearly every sample came with metadata listing a de-identified subject ID, COVID-19 status, age in years and sex. Where available, HLA class I and class II types were taken from metadata supplied by the sample provider and were not determined by assay-based typing.

At one collaborating source in Seattle, patients were enrolled during active infection and were followed longitudinally through the course of disease. Collaborating institutions collected whole blood in K2EDTA tubes following their own protocols. For TCRbeta analysis, collaborators shipped samples as frozen whole blood, isolated PBMCs, or DNA extracted from either of those sample types. Study-wide conclusions, independent of this receptor: The quantity of clinical and demographic metadata differed by source and by participant and was supplied without curation.

Remarks on this clone: Which antigen it targets is not known. There are no base qualities to consult, and no much larger clone falls within one base.

The immunoSEQ Assay, a bias-controlled multiplex PCR, was used to amplify TCRbeta CDR3 regions from genomic DNA. The study's own analysis went as follows. The number of nucleated cells in each sample was estimated from the amplification of reference gene primers within the assay. Sequence reads were collapsed and filtered to measure the absolute abundance of every unique TCRbeta CDR3 rearrangement. Productive Simpson clonality was computed per sample as the square root of Simpson's diversity index over productive rearrangements. This is the immuneACCESS table as TCRdb keeps it, with only in-frame sequences that have V and J called. A part of the clones is gone; compared with another copy, unresolved V genes explain less than half, and the rest is unexplained. The DNA gave D and trimming, while V, J and clone size come from that table. The sample records about 170,000 clones, roughly nine tenths of which are singletons. The ten most abundant clones make up roughly 9.7% of the sample.

The receptor was isolated from a woman aged 55-75 years with COVID-19, enrolled during active disease. Material: peripheral blood.

The encoded CDR3 is CASSRPGTGLEKLFF. The sequenced DNA: TGTGCCAGTAGCAGACCCGGGACAGGGTTGGAAAAACTGTTTTTT. The sequence links TRBV19 to TRBJ1-4, with 9 bases aligning to TRBD1. The CDR3 sequence holds 15 residues, the cysteine and phenylalanine included. Only CDR3 DNA remains: 45 bases, in frame from the first base. Trimming leaves V shorter by 6 bases and J shorter by 8 bases, with the junction holding 10 bases beyond the gene matches. The germline V gene (reference sequence) provides CDR1 LNHDA and CDR2 SQIVND. The CDR3 plus the reference TRBV19 and TRBJ1-4 genes for the other parts give the full variable domain: DGGITQSPKYLFRKEGQNVTLSCEQNLNHDAMYWYRQDPGQGLRLIYYSQIVNDFQKGDIAEGYSVSREKKESFPLTVTSAQKNPTAFYLCASSRPGTGLEKLFFGSGTQLSVL.